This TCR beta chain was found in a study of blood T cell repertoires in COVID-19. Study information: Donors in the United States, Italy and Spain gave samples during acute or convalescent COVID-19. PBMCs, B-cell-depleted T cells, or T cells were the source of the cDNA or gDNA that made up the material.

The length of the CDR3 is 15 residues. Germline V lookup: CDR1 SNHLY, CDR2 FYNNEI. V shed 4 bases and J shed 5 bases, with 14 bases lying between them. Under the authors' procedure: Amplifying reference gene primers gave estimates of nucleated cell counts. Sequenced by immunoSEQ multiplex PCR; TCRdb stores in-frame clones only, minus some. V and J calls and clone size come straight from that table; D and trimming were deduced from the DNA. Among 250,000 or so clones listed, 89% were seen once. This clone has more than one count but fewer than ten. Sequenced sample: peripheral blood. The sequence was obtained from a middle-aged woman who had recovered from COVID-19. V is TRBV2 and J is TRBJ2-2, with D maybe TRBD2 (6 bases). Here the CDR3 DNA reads TGTGCCAGCAGTGGCGGGACGGTGGGAACCGGGGAGCTGTTTTTT. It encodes CASSGGTVGTGELFF.